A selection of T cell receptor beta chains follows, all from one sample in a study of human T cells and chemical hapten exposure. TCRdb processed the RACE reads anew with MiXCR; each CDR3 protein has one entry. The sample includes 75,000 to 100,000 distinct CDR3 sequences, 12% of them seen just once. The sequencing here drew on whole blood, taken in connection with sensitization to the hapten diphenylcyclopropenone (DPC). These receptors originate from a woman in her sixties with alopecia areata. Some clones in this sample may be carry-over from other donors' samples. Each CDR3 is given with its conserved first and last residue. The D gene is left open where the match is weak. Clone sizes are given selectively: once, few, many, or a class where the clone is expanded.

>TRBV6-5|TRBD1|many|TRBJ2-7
TGTGCCAGCAGTTACGACAGGGCCTACGAGCAGTACTTC
CASSYDRAYEQYF
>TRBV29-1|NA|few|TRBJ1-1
TGCAGCGTTGAAGAACACCTGAACACTGAAGCTTTCTTT
CSVEEHLNTEAFF
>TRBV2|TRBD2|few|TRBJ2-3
TGTGCCAGCAGAATACTAGCGGGAGTCACAGATACGCAGTATTTT
CASRILAGVTDTQYF
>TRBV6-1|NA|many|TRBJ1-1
TGTGCCAGCAGTGAAGAACCGGGCCTGGGAAGAACTTTCTTT
CASSEEPGLGRTFF
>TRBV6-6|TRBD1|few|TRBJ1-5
TGTGCCAGCAGACGGGGGACAGGGGTTCAGCCCCAGCATTTT
CASRRGTGVQPQHF
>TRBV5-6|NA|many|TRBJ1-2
TGTGCCAGCAGCTTTTCACGGCATGGCTACACCTTC
CASSFSRHGYTF
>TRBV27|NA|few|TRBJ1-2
TGTGCCAGCAGTTTACAATCGAATAACTATGGCTACACCTTC
CASSLQSNNYGYTF
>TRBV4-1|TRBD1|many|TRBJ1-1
TGCGCCAGCAGCCCACGTAGCGGGACAGGGGGGACTGAAGCTTTCTTT
CASSPRSGTGGTEAFF
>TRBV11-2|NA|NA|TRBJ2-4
TGTGCCAGCAGCTTAGCGGTTTCAGCGTATATCCAAAACATTCAGTACTTC
CASSLAVSAYIQNIQYF
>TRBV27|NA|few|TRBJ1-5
TGTGCCAGCAGTTTTTCGCGGGGCAATCAGCCCCAGCATTTT
CASSFSRGNQPQHF
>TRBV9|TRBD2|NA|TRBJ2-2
TGTGCCAGCAGCCCCAGCGGGGGCTACACCGGGGAGCTGTTTTTT
CASSPSGGYTGELFF
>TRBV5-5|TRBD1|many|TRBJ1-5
TGTGCCAGCAGCCCCGGACAGGGCGGTCAGCCCCAGCATTTT
CASSPGQGGQPQHF
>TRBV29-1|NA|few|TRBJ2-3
TGCAGCGTTGAAAGGTTCCGCGGTGGAAGCACAGATACGCAGTATTTT
CSVERFRGGSTDTQYF
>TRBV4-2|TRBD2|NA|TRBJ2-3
TGTGCCAGCAGCCTTGGACTAGCGGGGGGAGATACGCAGTATTTT
CASSLGLAGGDTQYF
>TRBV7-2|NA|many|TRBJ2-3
TGTGCCAGCAGCGAATCGGACATCTCAGATACGCAGTATTTT
CASSESDISDTQYF
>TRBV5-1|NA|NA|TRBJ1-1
TGCGCCAGCAGCCTGTACCAAAGCTATCCTAACACTGAAGCTTTCTTT
CASSLYQSYPNTEAFF
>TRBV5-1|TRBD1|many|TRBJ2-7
TGCGCCAGCAGCCCCGACCGGGGACAGGGACATTACGAGCAGTACTTC
CASSPDRGQGHYEQYF
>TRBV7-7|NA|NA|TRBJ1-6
TGTGCTAGCAGCACAGGAGTAGGACCCCTCCACTTT
CASSTGVGPLHF
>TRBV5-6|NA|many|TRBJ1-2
TGTGCCAGCACCAAACTTCAGCTAGACTATGGCTACACCTTC
CASTKLQLDYGYTF
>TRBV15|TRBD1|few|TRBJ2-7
TGTGCCACCAGCAGAAACTCGGGCTGGGACAGTTACGAGCAGTACTTC
CATSRNSGWDSYEQYF
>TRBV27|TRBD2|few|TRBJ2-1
TGTGCCAGCAGTTCCGGGGGGGCAGGGCAAAGTGAGCAGTTCTTC
CASSSGGAGQSEQFF
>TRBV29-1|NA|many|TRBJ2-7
TGCAGCGCCGGGACGAACTACGAGCAGTACTTC
CSAGTNYEQYF
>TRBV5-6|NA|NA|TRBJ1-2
TGTGCCAGCAGCCCTCTCAAGAGGGGCTACACCTTC
CASSPLKRGYTF
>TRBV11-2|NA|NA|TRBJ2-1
TGTGCCAGCAGCCGCCTCTACGGGGGATTTGAGCAGTTCTTC
CASSRLYGGFEQFF
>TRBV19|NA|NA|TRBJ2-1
TGTGCCAGTAGTATAGGGGGCAGGGTTTCCAATGAGCAGTTCTTC
CASSIGGRVSNEQFF
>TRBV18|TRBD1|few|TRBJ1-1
TGTGCCAGCTCACCGTTCACGGACAGGGGCACTGAAGCTTTCTTT
CASSPFTDRGTEAFF
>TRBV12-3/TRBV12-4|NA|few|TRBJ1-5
TGTGCCAGCAGTCTTCAGGGACCCGGGGCCCAGCCCCAGCATTTT
CASSLQGPGAQPQHF
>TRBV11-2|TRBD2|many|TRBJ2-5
TGTGCCAGCAGCTTAGCGGCTAGCGGGGGCTTCGGAAAGACCCAGTACTTC
CASSLAASGGFGKTQYF
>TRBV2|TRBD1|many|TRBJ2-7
TGTGCCAGCAGTCGGGGACAGGGGCTATCCTACGAGCAGTACTTC
CASSRGQGLSYEQYF
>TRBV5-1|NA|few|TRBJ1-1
TGCGCCAGCAGGGACACGAACACTGAAGCTTTCTTT
CASRDTNTEAFF
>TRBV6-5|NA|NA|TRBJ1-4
TGTGCCAGCAGTCCAGGGCACGGGGCGGCTAATGAAAAACTGTTTTTT
CASSPGHGAANEKLFF
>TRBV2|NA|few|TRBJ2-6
TGTGCCAGCTGGGAATCTGGGGCCAACGTCCTGACTTTC
CASWESGANVLTF
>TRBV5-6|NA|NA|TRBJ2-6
TGTGCCAGCAGCTTGGAAGCCTCTGGGGCCAACGTCCTGACTTTC
CASSLEASGANVLTF
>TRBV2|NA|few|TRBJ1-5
TGTGCCAGCAGTGAAGCGCTCGCCCAACATTTT
CASSEALAQHF
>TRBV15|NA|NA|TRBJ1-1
TGTGCCACCAGCAGAGGTGTGGGGGGAGTATCTACTTTCTTT
CATSRGVGGVSTFF
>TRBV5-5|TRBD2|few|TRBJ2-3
TGTGCCAGCAGCTTTAGCCCTAGCGGGGGCACAGATACGCAGTATTTT
CASSFSPSGGTDTQYF
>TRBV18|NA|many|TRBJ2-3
TGTGCCAGCTCATCTCAAGGGTCCGCCACAGATACGCAGTATTTT
CASSSQGSATDTQYF
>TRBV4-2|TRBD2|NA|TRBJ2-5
TGTGCCAGCAGCCAAGAGCCTAGCGGGGCCCTTTCAAGAGGCCAGTACTTC
CASSQEPSGALSRGQYF
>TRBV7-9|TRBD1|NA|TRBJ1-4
TGTGCCAGCAGCCGTCAGGGGGCTTCTAATGAAAAACTGTTTTTT
CASSRQGASNEKLFF
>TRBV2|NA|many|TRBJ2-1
TGTGCCAGCAGTGAAGTAGGGTGGTCCTACAATGAGCAGTTCTTC
CASSEVGWSYNEQFF
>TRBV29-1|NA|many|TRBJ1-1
TGCAGCGTTTCAGTCGACCCGAACACTGAAGCTTTCTTT
CSVSVDPNTEAFF
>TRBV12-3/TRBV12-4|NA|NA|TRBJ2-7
TGTGCCAGCAGTTTAGTCTTATTATATGGGGGAACCGGGTACTACGAGCAGTACTTC
CASSLVLLYGGTGYYEQYF
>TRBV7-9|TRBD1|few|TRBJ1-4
TGTGCCAGCAGCTCCCCGGGACAGCGAAATGAAAAACTGTTTTTT
CASSSPGQRNEKLFF
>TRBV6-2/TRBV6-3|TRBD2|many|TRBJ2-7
TGTGCCAGCAGCCTTGGGAGGGTAATGTACTTC
CASSLGRVMYF
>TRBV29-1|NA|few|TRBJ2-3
TGCAGCGTTGATAGCACAGATACGCAGTATTTT
CSVDSTDTQYF
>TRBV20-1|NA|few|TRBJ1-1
TGCAGTGCGCTGCCGGGAACAGGGAATCCGAACGCTGAAGCTTTCTTT
CSALPGTGNPNAEAFF
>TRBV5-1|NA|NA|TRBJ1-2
TGCGCCAGCAGCTCGACCAGGGTCCCGAACTATGGCTACACCTTC
CASSSTRVPNYGYTF
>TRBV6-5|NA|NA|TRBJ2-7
TGTGCCAGCAGTTCGACAGCTTTCTCCTACGAGCAGTACTTC
CASSSTAFSYEQYF
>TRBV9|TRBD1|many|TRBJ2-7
TGTGCCAGCAGCGCGCGGACAGGGGAGGGCTCCTACGAGCAGTACTTC
CASSARTGEGSYEQYF
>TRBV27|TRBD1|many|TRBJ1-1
TGTGCCAGCAGTTTGTCGTGGGACAGCACTGAAGCTTTCTTT
CASSLSWDSTEAFF
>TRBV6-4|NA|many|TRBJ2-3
TGTGCCAGCAGTGATCAGCTTGGGGATACGCAGTATTTT
CASSDQLGDTQYF
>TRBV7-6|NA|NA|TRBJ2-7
TGTGCCAGCAGCTTAGCACAGTTGGACTACGAGCAGTACTTC
CASSLAQLDYEQYF